This TCR beta chain was obtained from a study of blood T cell repertoires in COVID-19 (dated by TCRdb to 2018 to 2021). As for the study more broadly: Collaborator samples came from the United States, Italy and Spain and covered acute and convalescent phases of COVID-19. The repertoires were released in a freely available public database intended as a resource for research on the immune response to SARS-CoV-2. Where available, HLA class I and class II types were obtained from metadata supplied by the sample provider rather than from assay-based typing. Deeply sampled blood TCRbeta repertoires from subjects exposed to, actively infected with, or recovered from COVID-19 were included in the dataset. A de-identified subject ID, COVID-19 status, age in years and sex were almost always included in the sample metadata. Samples were obtained from the ongoing ImmuneRACE study (first 160 participants) and from about 1,300 subjects provided by 6 global collaborators. The material from the prospective study consisted of cDNA or gDNA derived from T cells, B-cell-depleted T cells, or PBMCs.

What the study reported, not specific to this receptor: The quantity of clinical and demographic metadata differed by source and by participant and was supplied without curation.

TCRbeta CDR3 regions were amplified from genomic DNA by means of the immunoSEQ Assay, a bias-controlled multiplex PCR. As for the original processing: The number of nucleated cells in each sample was estimated by amplification of reference gene primers within the assay. Sequence reads were collapsed and filtered to measure the absolute abundance of every unique TCRbeta CDR3 rearrangement. For each sample, productive Simpson clonality was calculated as the square root of Simpson's diversity index over productive rearrangements. TCRdb took this table from immuneACCESS and kept in-frame rearrangements with V and J called. Such tables lack part of the clones; where checked against another copy, unresolved V genes explain under half of the gap, and the rest is unexplained. V and J calls and clone size are copied from that table; D and trimming were computed from the DNA. Present in this sample are some 250,000 clones, over 80% of which were seen just once. 1.2% of the sample is held by the ten biggest clonotypes.

In the prospective study, participants were roughly 18 to 89 years old, resided in fewer than 25 geographic areas of the United States, and were enrolled through a virtual design. To assign participants to cohorts, the prospective study relied on clinical history that participants themselves reported in a screening survey and a study questionnaire. In the prospective study, mobile phlebotomists collected whole blood, serum and a nasopharyngeal or oropharyngeal swab from each participant. Additional blood draws and questionnaires over a 2-month period could optionally be provided by prospective study participants. Blood samples from the prospective study were shipped frozen or at room temperature prior to DNA extraction. This clone has only a few counts. Its antigen is still unknown. Per-base quality was not reported, and no clone a single base away is much larger than it. Trimming leaves V shorter by 0 bases and J shorter by 5 bases, with the junction holding 3 bases beyond the gene matches. CDR1 and CDR2, looked up from the germline V gene (reference sequence), are LGHDT and YNNKEL. CDR3 length: 16 amino acids, cysteine to phenylalanine. The CDR3 DNA has 48 bases and is translated from base 1.

The clonotype originates from a human donor in a cohort exposed to, infected with or recovered from COVID-19 (not recorded which). The donor label of this sample is uncertain. The chain links TRBV3-1 (or the pseudogene TRBV3-2) with TRBJ2-1; the central 11 bases match TRBD2. Specimen: PBMCs or T cells enriched from blood (not recorded which). Here the CDR3 is given as CASSQDGTSGDNEQFF. The nucleotides are TGTGCCAGCAGCCAAGACGGGACTAGCGGTGACAATGAGCAGTTCTTC.